This entry concerns a single T cell receptor beta chain. Time point: newly diagnosed GD, antithyroid drugs for less than 3 months. RNA extracted from PBMCs served as the sequencing template. Patients with Graves' disease were diagnosed by American Thyroid Association guidelines. An endocrinology department located in Xi'an, China, was where the patients came from. Trimming left V 8 bases short and J 2 bases short, with 13 bases between. The CDR3 has 13 residues. CDR1 and CDR2 from the germline V gene are LGHDT and YNNKEL (reference sequence). The record originates from a study of regulatory T cells in long-lasting Graves disease. Combining iRepertoire HTBI primers with Arm-PCR of CDR3 regions, the authors built TCR beta libraries. Original processing notes: Identification across samples found 62 TRBV and 12 to 15 TRBJ segments. TCRdb analysed the multiplex PCR reads with MiXCR anew, one entry per CDR3 protein. It is TCRdb's table, rather than the study itself, that gives the V and J calls and clone size. This sample has over 500,000 distinct CDR3 sequences, with roughly 16% found just once.

The same data also contributed to another study, on T cells in Graves' hyperthyroidism and ophthalmopathy.

Sample: peripheral blood mononuclear cells (PBMCs), taken at new diagnosis, from a patient treated with antithyroid drugs. This sequence was found in a woman aged 25 to 39 with Graves disease. This rearrangement joins TRBV3-1 to TRBJ2-7, with D perhaps TRBD1 (6 bases). CDR3 nucleotide sequence: TGTGCCAGCGAACCCAGGGGAGCCTACGAGCAGTACTTC. Protein sequence: CASEPRGAYEQYF.